The clone carrying this T cell receptor beta chain was observed a single time. The entry originates in a study of blood T cell repertoires in COVID-19. On the study more broadly: Acute and convalescent COVID-19 samples came from the United States, Italy and Spain. In each case, the material was cDNA or gDNA derived from T cells, B-cell-depleted T cells, or PBMCs.

Trimming removed 8 bases from V and 1 base from J, with 8 bases in between. The CDR3 consists of 13 residues. Per germline, CDR1 SGHNT and CDR2 YENEEA. Sequencing used immunoSEQ multiplex PCR; TCRdb keeps in-frame clones, though not all of them. In the table there are 200,000 to 300,000 clones, around 84% of which are singletons. The sequenced sample consisted of peripheral blood. This chain connects TRBV11-3 to TRBJ2-2, with D hard to call. The clonotype comes from a man in his sixties with acute or convalescent COVID-19. The chain's CDR3 is CASAVMNTGELFF. The CDR3 bases are TGTGCCAGCGCAGTTATGAACACCGGGGAGCTGTTTTTT.